Each of the 5 T cell receptor beta chains below was sequenced from the same sample in a study of blood T cell repertoires in COVID-19. Assay: immunoSEQ multiplex PCR; the TCRdb copy retains only in-frame clones and omits some. The sample holds roughly 250,000 clones, around 85% seen once. The material sequenced was peripheral blood. Receptors originate from a human donor with COVID-19, enrolled during active disease. The donor label of this sample is uncertain.

This rearrangement joins TRBV19 to TRBJ2-1; 11 bases map to TRBD2. V was pared by 1 base and J by 11 bases, with 10 bases of the junction left unmatched. Germline V gene sequence: CDR1 LNHDA, CDR2 SQIVND (reference sequence). This CDR3 region has 16 residues. The chain's CDR3 is CASSIGGATSGTQQFF. CDR3 DNA: TGTGCCAGTAGTATAGGGGGGGCGACTAGCGGGACCCAGCAGTTCTTC.

Only one count was recorded for this clone. The genes are TRBV7-8 and TRBJ1-1; TRBD1 aligns across 8 bases. From germline, CDR1 is SGHVS and CDR2 FQNEAQ. The CDR3 extends over 18 amino acids. V gave up 2 bases and J gave up 0 bases; unmatched junction bases: 11. CDR3 DNA: TGTGCCAGCAGCTTACCCAGGACAGGGCAGAAAATGAACACTGAAGCTTTCTTT. This gives the protein CASSLPRTGQKMNTEAFF. Based on the CDR3 plus reference TRBV7-8 and TRBJ1-1, the full variable domain is GAGVSQSPRYKVAKRGQDVALRCDPISGHVSLFWYQQALGQGPEFLTYFQNEAQLDKSGLPSDRFFAERPEGSVSTLKIQRTQQEDSAVYLCASSLPRTGQKMNTEAFFGQGTRLTVV.

The chain is built from TRBV7-2 and TRBJ2-5, with no clear D. The germline CDR1 and CDR2 sequences are SGHTA and FQGNSA. This CDR3 has 15 amino acids. Trimming took 5 bases from V and 5 from J, leaving 18 bases between them. The CDR3 loop reads CASSAIGSHGETQYF. The CDR3 DNA reads TGTGCCAGCAGCGCCATCGGATCCCACGGGGAGACCCAGTACTTC.

There are a few counts of this clone. The V gene is TRBV19, the J gene TRBJ1-1; TRBD1 matches 8 bases. Trimming cost V 5 bases and J 0 bases; bases outside gene matches: 8. Per germline, CDR1 LNHDA and CDR2 SQIVND (reference sequence). This CDR3 contains 16 residues. CDR3 sequence reads: CASSQGTGLLNTEAFF. The DNA for the CDR3 is TGTGCCAGTAGTCAAGGGACAGGATTACTGAACACTGAAGCTTTCTTT.

The V and J genes are TRBV29-1 and TRBJ2-1, with 12 bases that match TRBD2. The CDR3 has 15 residues. V lost 5 bases to trimming and J lost 0 bases; unmatched junction nucleotides: 2. CDR1 and CDR2 (germline): SQVTM, ANQGSEA. CDR3 coding DNA: TGCAGCGTTTCGACTAGCGGGGGCTCCTACAATGAGCAGTTCTTC. Protein sequence: CSVSTSGGSYNEQFF.